Below, 20 T cell receptor beta chains from the same sample are listed, as sequenced in a study of blood T cells in healthy people across ages. Sample-barcoded 5' priming and a J-beta primer mix drove a second PCR of roughly 7 to 11 cycles. TCRdb itself ran the 5' RACE reads through MiXCR, one entry per CDR3 protein. The sample shows 660,000 or so distinct CDR3 sequences, 58% of them seen only once. The specimen was blood. The receptors come from a man aged 60-69 years in good health.

The chain has TRBV6-5 and TRBJ2-3; 7 bases agree with TRBD2. Germline CDR1 and CDR2: MNHEY and SVGAGI. The CDR3 contains 13 residues. V lost 6 bases to trimming and J lost 3 bases; unmatched junction nucleotides: 3. The CDR3 bases are TGTGCCAGCAGGAGCGGGGAAACAGATACGCAGTATTTT. It specifies CASRSGETDTQYF.

J is TRBJ1-4 and V is TRBV25-1; a weak D match, TRBD1 (6 bases). The CDR3 loop spans 17 amino acids. Trimming left V 0 bases short and J 0 bases short, with 11 bases between. Germline V lookup: CDR1 MGHDK, CDR2 SYGVNS. The CDR3 spells CASSEYGGGATNEKLFF. CDR3 DNA: TGTGCCAGCAGTGAATACGGTGGGGGCGCAACTAATGAAAAACTGTTTTTT.

The J gene is TRBJ2-5, the V gene TRBV6-2 or TRBV6-3; the match to TRBD1 covers 9 bases. The DNA end is more similar to TRBJ2-7, so the J call may be wrong. Germline-derived CDR1 and CDR2 are MNHEY and SVGEGT. CDR3 length: 13 residues. CDR3: CASRPTGGHEQYF. The CDR3 nucleotides read TGTGCCAGCAGGCCTACAGGGGGCCACGAGCAGTACTTC.

There are a few counts of this clonotype. This chain connects TRBV12-3 or TRBV12-4 to TRBJ2-2; D not resolved. The CDR3 has 13 amino acids. V was cut by 5 bases and J by 3 bases, with 7 bases left in between. Written as DNA, the CDR3 is TGTGCCAGCAGTCCCAGATACACCGGGGAGCTGTTTTTT. This codes for CASSPRYTGELFF.

This rearrangement joins TRBV29-1 to TRBJ1-2, with D perhaps TRBD1 (6 bases). V was shortened by 4 bases and J by 3 bases, with 18 bases between the two germline ends. The CDR3 is made up of 15 amino acids. Germline CDR1 is SQVTM and CDR2 is ANQGSEA. The CDR3 protein is CSVVPSTGSDYGYTF. CDR3 nucleotide sequence: TGCAGCGTTGTACCCTCCACAGGGAGTGACTATGGCTACACCTTC.

This sequence joins TRBV7-9 and TRBJ2-7; 8 bases agree with TRBD1. Unmatched junction bases numbered 16, after V lost 5 bases and J lost 7 bases. The CDR3 runs 16 residues. In germline, CDR1 is SEHNR, CDR2 FQNEAQ (reference sequence). In nucleotides, the CDR3 is TGTGCCAGCAGCCCTTCCGGCAGGGGGCTCAACAATGAGCAGTACTTC. Translating gives CASSPSGRGLNNEQYF.

The chain employs TRBV20-1 and TRBJ2-3; TRBD1 agrees at 7 bases. The CDR3 runs 14 residues. The germline V gene has CDR1 DFQATT and CDR2 SNEGSKA (reference sequence). V lost 2 bases to trimming and J lost 3 bases; unmatched junction nucleotides: 5. Here the CDR3 reads CSARPSQGTDTQYF. The DNA of the CDR3 is TGCAGTGCTAGACCCTCACAGGGGACAGATACGCAGTATTTT.

The chain has TRBV28 and TRBJ2-5; D possibly matches TRBD1 or TRBD2 (5 bases each). The CDR3 consists of 13 residues. CDR1 and CDR2 from the germline V gene are MDHEN and SYDVKM. V was cut by 4 bases and J by 2 bases, with 8 bases left in between. The CDR3 region is CASSWGFQETQYF. CDR3 nucleotide sequence: TGTGCCAGCAGTTGGGGGTTTCAAGAGACCCAGTACTTC.

This chain connects TRBV20-1 to TRBJ2-1; a possible D gene is TRBD1 (6 bases). From germline, CDR1 is DFQATT and CDR2 SNEGSKA (reference sequence). CDR3 length: 15 residues. The germline V and J ends were trimmed by 0 bases and 5 bases, with 14 bases remaining between them. CDR3 sequence reads: CSAREARGSHNEQFF. The CDR3 region has the DNA TGCAGTGCTAGAGAGGCCAGGGGATCCCACAATGAGCAGTTCTTC.

The chain employs TRBV9 and TRBJ2-5, with 15 bases identical to TRBD2. Looked up from germline, CDR1 is SGDLS and CDR2 is YYNGEE. The CDR3 sequence is 15 residues long. The junction had 3 bases not matched to a gene; V was cut back by 3 bases and J by 6 bases. The CDR3 is CASSAGTSGGKTQYF. For the CDR3, the DNA is TGTGCCAGCAGCGCCGGGACTAGCGGGGGGAAGACCCAGTACTTC.

The chain carries TRBV6-5 and TRBJ2-7; 7 nucleotides align to TRBD1. This CDR3 region has 13 residues. V shed 6 bases, J shed 6 bases, and the junction held 8 bases outside the gene matches. Germline-derived CDR1 and CDR2 are MNHEY and SVGAGI. As DNA, the CDR3 is TGTGCCAGCAGAAGGGACAGAGGGTCCGAGCAGTACTTC. The encoded protein is CASRRDRGSEQYF.

The chain carries TRBV5-1 and TRBJ1-1, with no clear D. Germline-derived CDR1 and CDR2 are SGHRS and YFSETQ. The CDR3 runs to 14 residues. The V and J ends lost 4 bases and 8 bases respectively, with 18 bases between them. The CDR3 sequence is CASSGSQSLTEAFF. CDR3 bases: TGCGCCAGCAGCGGCAGCCAGTCCTTAACCGAAGCTTTCTTT.

V usage is TRBV5-4 and J usage is TRBJ2-5; D is unresolved. This CDR3 region has 15 residues. Germline V gene data show CDR1 as SGHNT and CDR2 as YYREEE (reference sequence). V was trimmed by 0 bases and J by 3 bases, leaving 12 bases between them. The CDR3 protein is CASSLDVGIEETQYF. As DNA, the CDR3 is TGTGCCAGCAGCTTGGACGTTGGGATCGAAGAGACCCAGTACTTC.

In nucleotides, the CDR3 is TGTGCCAGCAGCTTAGCGCCAGCGGGAAACCAAGAGACCCAGTACTTC. Its protein product is CASSLAPAGNQETQYF. The rearrangement uses TRBV7-2 and TRBJ2-5, with TRBD2 identical over 7 bases. The length of the CDR3 is 16 residues. V gave up 0 bases and J gave up 0 bases; unmatched junction bases: 4. Germline CDR1 SGHTA, CDR2 FQGNSA.

The rearrangement links TRBV20-1 to TRBJ2-5, with TRBD2 as a possible D gene (7 bases). This CDR3 is built from 14 residues. Germline loops: CDR1 DFQATT, CDR2 SNEGSKA (reference sequence). Trimming left V 6 bases short and J 4 bases short, with 18 bases between. The chain's CDR3 is CSASRRGAVETQYF. CDR3 bases: TGCAGTGCAAGTCGCCGGGGGGCGGTAGAGACCCAGTACTTC.

The table lists this clonotype with a count of one. The chain uses TRBV4-1 and TRBJ1-4; 7 nucleotides align to TRBD1. Germline CDR1 reads MGHRA; CDR2 reads YSYEKL. The CDR3 consists of 18 residues. Unmatched junction bases numbered 7, after V lost 0 bases and J lost 0 bases. The CDR3 protein is CASSQDPGGFATNEKLFF. The CDR3 DNA reads as TGCGCCAGCAGCCAAGACCCAGGGGGGTTTGCAACTAATGAAAAACTGTTTTTT.

About this clonotype: Germline is not matched at one junction end, which may reflect a read error. The chain has TRBV20-1 and TRBJ2-7; the D is unclear. The J call could be wrong; TRBJ2-5 is a better fit for the DNA end. The length of the CDR3 is 11 residues. Germline V gene sequence: CDR1 DFQATT, CDR2 SNEGSKA (reference sequence). CDR3 protein: CSARTQKTQYF. CDR3 coding DNA: TGCAGTGCGAGAACCCAAAAGACCCAGTACTTC.

This clonotype was seen once. The chain carries TRBV7-9 and TRBJ2-7; 8 bases align to TRBD1. This CDR3 spans 15 amino acids. J lost 5 bases, V lost 5 bases, and 11 bases had no gene match. Germline loops: CDR1 SEHNR, CDR2 FQNEAQ (reference sequence). The CDR3 DNA reads as TGTGCCAGCAGCCCAACCGACAGGGGCAAGAACGAGCAGTACTTC. Protein: CASSPTDRGKNEQYF. The full variable domain, rest sourced from reference TRBV7-9 and TRBJ2-7, is DTGVSQNPRHKITKRGQNVTFRCDPISEHNRLYWYRQTLGQGPEFLTYFQNEAQLEKSRLLSDRFSAERPKGSFSTLEIQRTEQGDSAMYLCASSPTDRGKNEQYFGPGTRLTVT.

V and J are TRBV20-1 and TRBJ1-3, with D possibly being TRBD1 (6 bases). Per germline, CDR1 DFQATT and CDR2 SNEGSKA (reference sequence). This CDR3 contains 16 residues. V was trimmed by 0 bases and J by 2 bases, leaving 14 bases between them. Written as DNA, the CDR3 is TGCAGTGCTAGAGAAAGGGGGGAGTCTCCTGGAAACACCATATATTTT. As protein: CSARERGESPGNTIYF.

V gene TRBV20-1 combines with J gene TRBJ2-1; TRBD2 matches at 8 bases. Looked up from germline, CDR1 is DFQATT and CDR2 is SNEGSKA (reference sequence). Trimming at V came to 1 base and at J to 3 bases, leaving 5 bases not matched to a gene. This CDR3 has 15 residues. The CDR3 DNA is TGCAGTGCTAGAGTCGCGGGACTAGTCTACAATGAGCAGTTCTTC. The encoded protein is CSARVAGLVYNEQFF.